The clone carrying this TCR beta chain was counted at least ten times. The sample is drawn from a study of lung T cells in sarcoidosis with Löfgren's syndrome. TCRdb fed the reads into MiXCR, producing one record per CDR3 protein. The sample includes 60,000 to 70,000 distinct CDR3 sequences, over 20% of them seen just once. The CDR3 is 14 amino acids. Germline V gene data show CDR1 as MNHEY and CDR2 as SVGEGT. The ends were cut back, 0 bases at V and 2 bases at J, with 5 bases in the middle. J is TRBJ1-5 and V is TRBV6-2 or TRBV6-3, with D uncertain. The sequencing sample was made of CD4+ T cells from PBMCs. The sequence was obtained from a human donor with sarcoidosis (Löfgren's syndrome or another form), or a control subject (not recorded which). Here the CDR3 reads CASSYSTGNQPQHF. The CDR3 nucleotides are TGTGCCAGCAGTTACTCGACCGGCAATCAGCCCCAGCATTTT.